The entry that follows covers one T cell receptor (beta chain) sequence. This clonotype was detected many times. Its antigen is still unknown. No much larger clone is present one base from it, and per-base qualities are unavailable. The data stem from a study of CD8 T cells in ankylosing spondylitis (dated by TCRdb to 2017 to 2019). For the study in its entirety: To find TCR variants linked to disease, the study profiled T cell receptor beta repertoires in ankylosing spondylitis patients and healthy donors. Peripheral blood was sampled, and synovial fluid was additionally collected from ankylosing spondylitis patients. The full study cohort was made up of about two dozen ankylosing spondylitis patients and 108 healthy donors.

TCRdb records Illumina HiSeq 2500 as the sequencer. TCR beta libraries were prepared by quantitative 5'-RACE with molecular barcodes. In the source study's methods: To identify disease-linked TCR variants, a new computational method was used, one built on a probabilistic model of VDJ rearrangement. TCRdb redid the processing of the public reads, applying fastp at Q25 and MiXCR, and retained in-frame beta chains. When rows share a CDR3 protein, they turn into one entry using the most common DNA and genes. What appears here as the V and J calls and clone size reflects TCRdb's work, not the paper's. Across this sample there are over 100,000 distinct CDR3 sequences, with 9.5% to 12% seen only once. The ten largest clones represent over 4% of the sample. V is reduced by 4 bases and J by 2 bases, leaving a spacing of 12 bases between them. Reading the germline V gene gives CDR1 SGHTA and CDR2 FQGTGA. Measured from the cysteine to the phenylalanine, the CDR3 is 15 residues long. CDR3 DNA only is kept here, 45 bases in frame from base 1.

The study at large found these results: In peripheral blood, the disease-linked clones were found at relatively low frequencies and had a CD8+ phenotype. A TCR beta motif of eight highly homologous amino acid variants appeared characteristic of blood from ankylosing spondylitis patients. Some TCR beta motif variants had previously been reported in synovial fluid and blood of reactive arthritis patients, which suggested common disease-initiation mechanisms. Significant enrichment of the disease-linked clones was reported in matched synovial fluid samples from ankylosing spondylitis patients.

The sequence is built from TRBV7-3 and TRBJ1-3; TRBD1 is a weak D gene call, 6 bases matching. The receptor was isolated from a female donor with ankylosing spondylitis or in good health (not recorded which). Sequences were obtained from blood, either unsorted or a sorted T cell fraction (not recorded which). The CDR3 protein sequence reads: CASSSTGGPGNTIYF. The nucleotide sequence reads as follows: TGTGCCAGCAGCTCTACGGGGGGGCCTGGAAACACCATATATTTT.